Each of the 20 T cell receptor beta chains below was sequenced from the same sample in a study of tumor-infiltrating lymphocytes in oesophageal squamous cell carcinoma (dated by TCRdb to about 2016). The library was prepared using PCR. These reads were obtained on an Illumina HiSeq 2000. TCRdb took the public reads, trimmed them with fastp at Q25, ran MiXCR for clone calling and kept in-frame beta chains. Each entry is one CDR3 protein sequence, shown with its most common DNA and genes. For this sample the table gives under 20,000 distinct CDR3 sequences, of which almost 40% were detected only once. Of the sample, 6.8% is held by the ten largest clones. The source material was blood. The receptors here all came from a male donor with esophageal squamous cell carcinoma.

V is TRBV7-2 and J is TRBJ2-1; the match to TRBD2 covers 16 bases. The CDR3 is made up of 15 amino acids. Germline V lookup: CDR1 SGHTA, CDR2 FQGNSA. V dropped 4 bases and J dropped 10; count of bases not matched to a gene: 4. The CDR3 protein is CASSSGTSGGGEQFF. The CDR3 nucleotides are TGTGCCAGCAGCTCCGGGACTAGCGGGGGGGGAGAGCAGTTCTTC.

This rearrangement joins TRBV20-1 to TRBJ2-5, with D unclear. The J call is in doubt because the DNA end fits TRBJ2-7 better. The CDR3 loop spans 13 amino acids. Germline CDR1 and CDR2: DFQATT and SNEGSKA (reference sequence). This CDR3 is CSAEPTSSYEQYF. For the CDR3, the DNA is TGCAGTGCTGAGCCGACGAGCTCCTACGAGCAGTACTTC.

The chain links TRBV27 to TRBJ2-3; TRBD1 matches 8 bases. With the DNA end fitting TRBJ2-1 better, the J assignment may be wrong. The CDR3 extends over 15 amino acids. Germline CDR1 and CDR2: MNHEY and SMNVEV (reference sequence). The CDR3 here is CASSSILQGASEQFF. DNA of the CDR3: TGTGCCAGCAGTTCGATACTCCAGGGGGCGAGTGAGCAGTTCTTC.

Ten or more counts support this clonotype. V is TRBV5-1 and J is TRBJ1-1; 7 bases match TRBD1. Per the germline V gene, CDR1 is SGHRS and CDR2 is YFSETQ. The CDR3 has 16 amino acids. Trimming removed 0 bases from V and 1 base from J; junction bases left unmatched: 6. The CDR3 DNA reads TGCGCCAGCAGCTTGGCCCGGGACAGAGAGAACACTGAAGCTTTCTTT. Translation gives CASSLARDRENTEAFF.

As for this clonotype: This may arise from a read error, as a much more abundant clone is one base away. This rearrangement joins TRBV12-5 to TRBJ2-4; 10 bases are a match to TRBD1. CDR3 length equals 19 residues. Germline V gene sequence: CDR1 LGHNT, CDR2 FRNRAP. CDR3: CASGSDRGNMILAENIQYF. The CDR3 nucleotides are TGTGCTAGTGGTTCGGACAGGGGGAACATGATACTAGCCGAAAACATTCAGTACTTC.

This clonotype was seen just once. The CDR3 carries no conserved terminal phenylalanine or tryptophan, so it likely arises from a read error. The DNA is omitted, as the CDR3 cannot be located on it reliably, and the CDR3 follows TCRdb's listing. The chain links TRBV7-8 to TRBJ2-3. CDR1 and CDR2 (germline): SGHVS, FQNEAQ. The CDR3 is 14 residues long, counting both termini. CDR3 region: CASSFIGYEQYFGT.

This clonotype came up a few times. This sequence joins TRBV29-1 and TRBJ1-2; D might be TRBD1 (6 bases). Germline V gives CDR1 SQVTM, CDR2 ANQGSEA. The CDR3 runs 13 residues. V gave up 2 bases and J gave up 4 bases, with 11 bases separating them. The CDR3 nucleotides read TGCAGCGTTGAACCGACAGGAGTCTATGGCTACACCTTC. This translates into CSVEPTGVYGYTF.

CDR3 sequence reads: CASSRWDRPSYEQFF. The CDR3 DNA is TGTGCCAGCAGCAGATGGGACAGGCCCTCCTACGAGCAGTTCTTC. The J gene is TRBJ2-1, the V gene TRBV7-2, with 8 bases aligning to TRBD1. V lost 5 bases to trimming and J lost 10 bases; unmatched junction nucleotides: 13. Germline assignment: CDR1 SGHTA and CDR2 FQGNSA. This CDR3 has 15 amino acids.

The chain couples TRBV7-2 to TRBJ2-4; 9 bases fit TRBD2. CDR1 is SGHTA, CDR2 FQGNSA, per germline. This CDR3 spans 17 amino acids. Trimming at V came to 5 bases and at J to 0 bases, leaving 8 bases not matched to a gene. The CDR3 coding sequence is TGTGCCAGCAGCCCGCACGTAGCGGGAGTAGCCAAAAACATTCAGTACTTC. It yields the protein CASSPHVAGVAKNIQYF.

As regards this clonotype: No conserved phenylalanine or tryptophan is present at the end of the CDR3, so a read error is the likely explanation. No DNA is shown, since the ends of the CDR3 on it are uncertain; the CDR3 is the one TCRdb lists. This chain joins TRBV6-4 and TRBJ1-1. The CDR3 extends over 18 residues, inclusive of both ends. Germline CDR1 reads MRHNA; CDR2 reads SNTAGT. CDR3 protein: CASSEGTSGKQIRSILAQ.

This clonotype was counted once. This chain connects TRBV7-8 to TRBJ2-3; unclear D gene. This CDR3 has 11 residues. Trimming stripped 3 bases from V and 6 bases from J, with 4 bases between. CDR1 and CDR2 (germline): SGHVS, FQNEAQ. The CDR3 sequence: CASSFFDTQYF. The CDR3 DNA sequence: TGTGCCAGCAGCTTTTTTGATACGCAGTATTTT.

This rearrangement joins TRBV10-1 to TRBJ1-1; no clear D gene. V was shortened by 3 bases and J by 1 base, with 6 bases between the two germline ends. Germline CDR1 and CDR2: WNHNN and SYGVQD (reference sequence). The CDR3 loop spans 13 amino acids. CDR3 coding DNA: TGCGCCAGCAGTGATGAGAAGAACACTGAAGCTTTCTTT. The encoded protein is CASSDEKNTEAFF.

The rearrangement uses TRBV6-1 and TRBJ2-6; 10 bases fit TRBD2. The J call may be mistaken, given a closer DNA end match to TRBJ2-1. The CDR3 spans 15 residues. Germline CDR1 is MNHNS and CDR2 is SASEGT. The CDR3 protein is CASSRAGGGYNEQFF. As DNA, the CDR3 is TGTGCCAGCAGTCGAGCGGGAGGGGGTTACAATGAGCAGTTCTTC.

The chain uses TRBV12-3 or TRBV12-4 and TRBJ1-5; TRBD1 matches at 8 bases. The CDR3 contains 14 residues. V was pared by 6 bases and J by 7 bases, with 8 bases of the junction left unmatched. Here the CDR3 DNA reads TGTGCCAGCAGCCCAGACAGGGGAAGGCAGCCCCAGCATTTT. Its protein is CASSPDRGRQPQHF.

V usage is TRBV12-3 or TRBV12-4 and J usage is TRBJ2-4, with D maybe TRBD2 (6 bases). Near its end, the DNA agrees better with TRBJ2-7, so the J call may be wrong. This CDR3 is 16 amino acids long. This CDR3 reads CASSTPPGGTNYEQYF. DNA for the CDR3: TGTGCCAGCAGTACACCACCTGGGGGGACCAACTACGAGCAGTACTTC.

This clonotype has ten or more counts. The chain has TRBV18 and TRBJ1-1, with 7 positions matching TRBD1. The CDR3 contains 13 residues. Germline loops: CDR1 KGHSH, CDR2 LQKENI. J gave up 3 bases and V 7 bases, and 5 bases lay outside the gene matches. The CDR3 DNA reads as TGTGCCAGCTGCAAAGACAGGGACACTGAAGCTTTCTTT. It yields the protein CASCKDRDTEAFF.

Points on this clonotype: The CDR3 carries no conserved terminal phenylalanine or tryptophan, so it likely arises from a read error. Because the CDR3's place on the DNA is in doubt, the DNA is left out and the CDR3 is given as listed by TCRdb. The V call is TRBV28, the J call TRBJ2-5. Germline V gene lookup returns CDR1 MDHEN and CDR2 SYDVKM. The CDR3 is 14 amino acids in total, end residues counted. This CDR3 reads CASSFRDYGYTFGS.

This clonotype is labeled medium-sized. CDR3 sequence reads: CASSYSPVAAYNEQFF. DNA for the CDR3: TGTGCCAGCAGTTACTCCCCGGTAGCGGCCTACAATGAGCAGTTCTTC. The chain couples TRBV6-6 to TRBJ2-1, with a possible D match to TRBD2 (6 bases). From germline, CDR1 is MNHNY and CDR2 SVGAGI (reference sequence). Trimming cost V 0 bases and J 2 bases, with 11 bases left between them. CDR3 length: 16 amino acids.

J is TRBJ2-7 and V is TRBV7-2; a weak D match, TRBD1 (5 bases). V lost 1 base and J 1 base, leaving 11 bases between the germline ends. CDR1 is SGHTA and CDR2 is FQGNSA in the germline V gene. The CDR3 sequence is 15 residues long. Here the CDR3 DNA reads TGTGCCAGCAGCTTAGATTGGGGCACATCCTACGAGCAGTACTTC. It encodes CASSLDWGTSYEQYF.

The chain combines TRBV7-6 with TRBJ2-3; D is undetermined. Germline CDR1 is SGHVS and CDR2 is FNYEAQ. Trimming took 3 bases from V and 0 from J, leaving 16 bases between them. The CDR3 runs to 17 residues. The CDR3 nucleotides are TGTGCCAGCAGCTTTTCTTCGGACGGATCTAGCACAGATACGCAGTATTTT. Protein sequence: CASSFSSDGSSTDTQYF.